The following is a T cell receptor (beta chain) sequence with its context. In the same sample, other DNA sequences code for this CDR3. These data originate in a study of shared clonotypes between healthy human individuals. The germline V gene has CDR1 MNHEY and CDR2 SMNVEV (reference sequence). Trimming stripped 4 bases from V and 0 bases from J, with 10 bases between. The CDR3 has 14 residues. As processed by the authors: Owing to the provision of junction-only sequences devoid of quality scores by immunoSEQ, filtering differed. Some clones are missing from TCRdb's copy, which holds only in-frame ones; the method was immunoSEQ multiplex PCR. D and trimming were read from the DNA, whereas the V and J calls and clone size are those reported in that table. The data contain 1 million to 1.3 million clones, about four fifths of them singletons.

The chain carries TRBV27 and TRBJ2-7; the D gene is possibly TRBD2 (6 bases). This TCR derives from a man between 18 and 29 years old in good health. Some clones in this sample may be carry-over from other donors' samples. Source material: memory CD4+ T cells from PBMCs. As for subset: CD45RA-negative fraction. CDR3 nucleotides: TGTGCCAGCAGTTCGGGGAGGAGCTCCTACGAGCAGTACTTC. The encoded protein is CASSSGRSSYEQYF.